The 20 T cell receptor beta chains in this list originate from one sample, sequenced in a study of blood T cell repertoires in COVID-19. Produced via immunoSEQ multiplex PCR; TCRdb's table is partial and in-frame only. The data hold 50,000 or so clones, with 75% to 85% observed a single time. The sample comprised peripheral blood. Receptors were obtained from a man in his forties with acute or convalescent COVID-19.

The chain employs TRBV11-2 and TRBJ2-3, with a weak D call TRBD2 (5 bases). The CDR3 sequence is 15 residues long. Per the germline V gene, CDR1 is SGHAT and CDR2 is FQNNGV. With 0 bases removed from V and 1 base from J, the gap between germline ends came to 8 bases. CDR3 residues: CASSLDGRGTDTQYF. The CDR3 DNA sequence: TGTGCCAGCAGCTTAGATGGGCGGGGCACAGATACGCAGTATTTT.

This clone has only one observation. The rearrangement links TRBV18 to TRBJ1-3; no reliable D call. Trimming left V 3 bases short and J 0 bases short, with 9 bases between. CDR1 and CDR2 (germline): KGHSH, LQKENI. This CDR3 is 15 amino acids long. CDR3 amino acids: CASSPGTISGNTIYF. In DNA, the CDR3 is TGTGCCAGCTCACCCGGAACTATCTCTGGAAACACCATATATTTT.

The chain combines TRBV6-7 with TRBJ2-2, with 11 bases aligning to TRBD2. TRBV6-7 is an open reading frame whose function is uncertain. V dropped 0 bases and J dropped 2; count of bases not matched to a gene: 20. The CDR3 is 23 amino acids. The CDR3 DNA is TGTGCCAGCAGTTACTCGTATAATTGGTGTAGCGGGGGGGACCTTTTAAACACCGGGGAGCTGTTTTTT. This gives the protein CASSYSYNWCSGGDLLNTGELFF.

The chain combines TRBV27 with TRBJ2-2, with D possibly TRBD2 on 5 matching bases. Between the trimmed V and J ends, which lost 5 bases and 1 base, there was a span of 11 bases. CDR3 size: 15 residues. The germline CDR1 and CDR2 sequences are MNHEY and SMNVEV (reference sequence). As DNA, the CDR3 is TGTGCCAGCAGTCCGAGGGCCTGGAACACCGGGGAGCTGTTTTTT. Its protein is CASSPRAWNTGELFF.

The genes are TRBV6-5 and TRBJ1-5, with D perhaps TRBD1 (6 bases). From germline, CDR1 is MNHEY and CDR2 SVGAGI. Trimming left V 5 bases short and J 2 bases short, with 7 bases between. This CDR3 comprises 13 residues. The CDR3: CASSNRGNQPQHF. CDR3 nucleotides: TGTGCCAGCAGTAACAGGGGCAATCAGCCCCAGCATTTT.

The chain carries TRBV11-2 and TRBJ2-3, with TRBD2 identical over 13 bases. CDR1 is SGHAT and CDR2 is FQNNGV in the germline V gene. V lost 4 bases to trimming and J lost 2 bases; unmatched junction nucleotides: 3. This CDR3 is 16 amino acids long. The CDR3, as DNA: TGTGCCAGCAGCTGGGGGACTAGCGGGGTCACAGATACGCAGTATTTT. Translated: CASSWGTSGVTDTQYF. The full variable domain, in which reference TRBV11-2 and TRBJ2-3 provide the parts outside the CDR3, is EAGVAQSPRYKIIEKRQSVAFWCNPISGHATLYWYQQILGQGPKLLIQFQNNGVVDDSQLPKDRFSAERLKGVDSTLKIQPAKLEDSAVYLCASSWGTSGVTDTQYFGPGTRLTVL.

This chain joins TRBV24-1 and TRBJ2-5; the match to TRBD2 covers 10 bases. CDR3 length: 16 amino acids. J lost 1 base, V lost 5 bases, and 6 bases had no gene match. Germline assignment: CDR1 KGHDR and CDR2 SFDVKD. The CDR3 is CATSGGTSGAQETQYF. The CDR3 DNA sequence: TGTGCCACCAGTGGGGGCACTAGCGGGGCCCAAGAGACCCAGTACTTC.

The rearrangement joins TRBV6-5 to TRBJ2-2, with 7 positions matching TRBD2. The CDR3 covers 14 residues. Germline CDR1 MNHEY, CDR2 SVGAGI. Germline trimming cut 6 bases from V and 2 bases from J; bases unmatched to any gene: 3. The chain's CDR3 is CASRLAINTGELFF. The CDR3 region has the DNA TGTGCCAGCAGACTAGCGATTAACACCGGGGAGCTGTTTTTT.

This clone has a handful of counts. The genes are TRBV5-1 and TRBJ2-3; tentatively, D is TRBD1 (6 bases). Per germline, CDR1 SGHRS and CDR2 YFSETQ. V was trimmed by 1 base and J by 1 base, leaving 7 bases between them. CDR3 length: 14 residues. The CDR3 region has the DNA TGCGCCAGCAGCTTGTACAGGGGCACAGATACGCAGTATTTT. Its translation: CASSLYRGTDTQYF.

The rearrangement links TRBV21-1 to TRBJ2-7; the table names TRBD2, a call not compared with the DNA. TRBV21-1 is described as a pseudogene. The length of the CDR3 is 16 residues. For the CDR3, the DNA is TGTGCCAGCAGCAAAGCGCTGAGCGGGGGCTCCTACGAGCAGTACGTC. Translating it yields CASSKALSGGSYEQYV.

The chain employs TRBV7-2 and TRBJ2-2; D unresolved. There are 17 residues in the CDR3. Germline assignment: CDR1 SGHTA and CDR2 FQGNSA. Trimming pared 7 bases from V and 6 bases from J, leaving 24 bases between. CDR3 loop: CASIQDSNYLGSGELFF. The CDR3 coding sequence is TGTGCCAGCATCCAAGATTCAAACTACCTCGGGTCCGGGGAGCTGTTTTTT.

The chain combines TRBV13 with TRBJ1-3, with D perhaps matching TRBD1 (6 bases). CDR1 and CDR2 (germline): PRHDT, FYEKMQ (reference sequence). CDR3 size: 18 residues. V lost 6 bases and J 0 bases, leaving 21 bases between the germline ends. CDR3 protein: CASRYFRQENFSGNTIYF. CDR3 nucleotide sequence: TGTGCCAGCAGATACTTTCGACAGGAAAACTTCTCTGGAAACACCATATATTTT. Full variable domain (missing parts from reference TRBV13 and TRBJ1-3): AAGVIQSPRHLIKEKRETATLKCYPIPRHDTVYWYQQGPGQDPQFLISFYEKMQSDKGSIPDRFSAQQFSDYHSELNMSSLELGDSALYFCASRYFRQENFSGNTIYFGEGSWLTVV.

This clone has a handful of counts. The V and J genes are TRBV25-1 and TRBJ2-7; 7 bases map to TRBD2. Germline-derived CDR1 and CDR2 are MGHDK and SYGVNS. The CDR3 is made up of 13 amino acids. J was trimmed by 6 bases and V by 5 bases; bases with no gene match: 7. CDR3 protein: CASSSLGRGEQYV. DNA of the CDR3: TGTGCCAGCAGTTCCCTAGGGAGGGGCGAGCAGTACGTC.

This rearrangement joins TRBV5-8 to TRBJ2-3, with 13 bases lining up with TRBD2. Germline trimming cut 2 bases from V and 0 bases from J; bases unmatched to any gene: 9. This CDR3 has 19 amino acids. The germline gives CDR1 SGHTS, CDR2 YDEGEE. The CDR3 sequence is CASSLRLAGGYQSTDTQYF. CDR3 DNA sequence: TGTGCCAGCAGCTTACGACTAGCGGGAGGATACCAAAGCACAGATACGCAGTATTTT.

The CDR3 region has the DNA TGTGCCAGCAGCTGGGACACAGGTCAGCCCCAGCATTTT. It encodes CASSWDTGQPQHF. The J gene is TRBJ1-5, the V gene TRBV7-2, with D possibly matching TRBD1 (6 bases). This CDR3 comprises 13 residues. Per the germline V gene, CDR1 is SGHTA and CDR2 is FQGNSA. The V end was cut by 4 bases, the J end by 6 bases, with 10 bases between.

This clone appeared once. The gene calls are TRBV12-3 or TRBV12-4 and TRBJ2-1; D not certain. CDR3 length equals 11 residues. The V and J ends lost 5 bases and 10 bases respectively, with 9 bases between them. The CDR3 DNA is TGTGCCAGCAGTCTTAAGACAGAGCAGTTCTTC. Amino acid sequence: CASSLKTEQFF.

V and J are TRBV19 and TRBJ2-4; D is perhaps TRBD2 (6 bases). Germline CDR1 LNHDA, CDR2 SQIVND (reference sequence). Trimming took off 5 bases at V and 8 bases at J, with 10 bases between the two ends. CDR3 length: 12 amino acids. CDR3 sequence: CASSRGRHIQYF. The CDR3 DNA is TGTGCCAGTAGTCGGGGGAGGCACATTCAGTACTTC.

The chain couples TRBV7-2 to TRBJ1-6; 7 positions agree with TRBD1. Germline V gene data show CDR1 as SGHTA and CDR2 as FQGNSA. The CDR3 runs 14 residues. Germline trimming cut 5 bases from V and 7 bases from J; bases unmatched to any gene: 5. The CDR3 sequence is CASSRGQANSPLHF. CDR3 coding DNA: TGTGCCAGCAGCCGCGGACAGGCCAATTCACCCCTCCACTTT.

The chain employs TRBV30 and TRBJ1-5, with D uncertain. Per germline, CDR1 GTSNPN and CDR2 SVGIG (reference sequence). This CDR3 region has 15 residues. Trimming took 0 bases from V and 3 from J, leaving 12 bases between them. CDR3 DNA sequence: TGTGCCTGGAGTGTAGCGGCAGCCCACAATCAGCCCCAGCATTTT. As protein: CAWSVAAAHNQPQHF.

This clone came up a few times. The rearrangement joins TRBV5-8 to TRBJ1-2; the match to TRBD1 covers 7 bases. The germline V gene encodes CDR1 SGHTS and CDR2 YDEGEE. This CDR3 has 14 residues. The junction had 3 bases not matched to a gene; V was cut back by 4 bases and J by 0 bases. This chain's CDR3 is CASSRGQSNYGYTF. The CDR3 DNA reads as TGTGCCAGCAGCAGGGGACAGTCTAACTATGGCTACACCTTC.